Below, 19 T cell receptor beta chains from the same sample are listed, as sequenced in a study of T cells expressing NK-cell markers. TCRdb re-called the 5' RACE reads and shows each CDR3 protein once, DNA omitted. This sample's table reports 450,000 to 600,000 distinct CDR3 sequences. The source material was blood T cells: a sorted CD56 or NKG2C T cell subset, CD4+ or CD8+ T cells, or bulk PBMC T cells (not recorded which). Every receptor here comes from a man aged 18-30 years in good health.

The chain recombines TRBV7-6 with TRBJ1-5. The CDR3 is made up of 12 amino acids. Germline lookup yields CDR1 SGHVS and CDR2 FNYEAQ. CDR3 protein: CASNAPHQPQHF.

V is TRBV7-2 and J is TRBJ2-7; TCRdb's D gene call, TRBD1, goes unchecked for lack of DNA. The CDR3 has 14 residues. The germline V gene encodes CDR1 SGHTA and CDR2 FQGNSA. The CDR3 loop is CASSQGIGVYEQYF.

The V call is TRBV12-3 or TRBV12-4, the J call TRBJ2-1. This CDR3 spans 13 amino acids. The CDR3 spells CASSLEAYHEQFF.

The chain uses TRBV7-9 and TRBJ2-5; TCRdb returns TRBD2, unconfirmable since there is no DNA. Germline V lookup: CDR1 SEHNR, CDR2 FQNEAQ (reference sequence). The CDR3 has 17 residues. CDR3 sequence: CASSSGTSGRPQETQYF.

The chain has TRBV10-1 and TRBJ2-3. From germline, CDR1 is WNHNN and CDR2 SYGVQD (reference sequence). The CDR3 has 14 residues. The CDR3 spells CASSRLSGPDTQYF.

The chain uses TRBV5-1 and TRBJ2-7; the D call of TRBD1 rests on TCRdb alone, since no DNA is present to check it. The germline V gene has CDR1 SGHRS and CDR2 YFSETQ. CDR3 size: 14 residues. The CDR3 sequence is CASSLSSQGYEQYF. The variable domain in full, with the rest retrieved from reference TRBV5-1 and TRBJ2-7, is KAGVTQTPRYLIKTRGQQVTLSCSPISGHRSVSWYQQTPGQGLQFLFEYFSETQRNKGNFPGRFSGRQFSNSRSEMNVSTLELGDSALYLCASSLSSQGYEQYFGPGTRLTVT.

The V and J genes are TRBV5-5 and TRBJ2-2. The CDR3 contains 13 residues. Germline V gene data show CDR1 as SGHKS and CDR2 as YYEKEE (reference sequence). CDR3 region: CASSFAGTGELFF.

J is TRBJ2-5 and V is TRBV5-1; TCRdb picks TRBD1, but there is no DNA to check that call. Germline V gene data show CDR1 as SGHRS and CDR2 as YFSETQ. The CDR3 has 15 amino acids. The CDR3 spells CASSLGQLLGETQYF.

The CDR3 region is CAWGTWDLRNTEAFF. The chain is built from TRBV30 and TRBJ1-1. The CDR3 spans 15 residues. The germline gives CDR1 GTSNPN, CDR2 SVGIG (reference sequence).

The CDR3 protein is CSSEGPTPGELFF. The chain recombines TRBV29-1 with TRBJ2-2; the TRBD2 assignment by TCRdb is unverifiable without DNA. Looked up from germline, CDR1 is SQVTM and CDR2 is ANQGSEA. This CDR3 region has 13 residues.

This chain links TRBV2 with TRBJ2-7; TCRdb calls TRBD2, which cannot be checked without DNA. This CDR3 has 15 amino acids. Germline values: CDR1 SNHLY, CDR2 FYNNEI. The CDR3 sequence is CASSPTGLAAYEQYF.

The CDR3 sequence is CASSVAGAFTDTQYF. This sequence joins TRBV9 and TRBJ2-3; TCRdb calls TRBD2, which cannot be checked without DNA. Germline V gene data show CDR1 as SGDLS and CDR2 as YYNGEE. This CDR3 contains 15 residues.

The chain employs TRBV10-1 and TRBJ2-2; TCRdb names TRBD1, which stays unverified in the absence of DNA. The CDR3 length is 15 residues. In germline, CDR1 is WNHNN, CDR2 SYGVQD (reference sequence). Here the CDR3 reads CASSESAGYLGELFF.

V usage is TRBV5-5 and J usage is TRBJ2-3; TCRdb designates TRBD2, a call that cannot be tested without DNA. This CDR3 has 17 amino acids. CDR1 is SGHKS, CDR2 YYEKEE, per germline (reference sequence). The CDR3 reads CASSSLGTSGSTDTQYF.

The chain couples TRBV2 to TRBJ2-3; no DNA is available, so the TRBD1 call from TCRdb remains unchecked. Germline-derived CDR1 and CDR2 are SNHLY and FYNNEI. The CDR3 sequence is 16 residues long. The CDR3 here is CASSEMGTLNTDTQYF.

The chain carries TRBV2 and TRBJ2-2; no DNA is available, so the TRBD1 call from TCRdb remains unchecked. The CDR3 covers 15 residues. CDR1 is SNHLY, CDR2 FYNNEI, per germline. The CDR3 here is CASSVRSPGTGELFF.

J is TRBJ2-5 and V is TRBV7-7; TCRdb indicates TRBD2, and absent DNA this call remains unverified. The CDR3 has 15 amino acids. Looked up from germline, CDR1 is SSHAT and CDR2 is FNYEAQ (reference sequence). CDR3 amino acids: CASSVFRDFQETQYF. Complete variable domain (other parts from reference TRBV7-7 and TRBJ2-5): GAGVSQSPRYKVTKRGQDVTLRCDPISSHATLYWYQQALGQGPEFLTYFNYEAQPDKSGLPSDRFSAERPEGSISTLTIQRTEQRDSAMYRCASSVFRDFQETQYFGPGTRLLVL.

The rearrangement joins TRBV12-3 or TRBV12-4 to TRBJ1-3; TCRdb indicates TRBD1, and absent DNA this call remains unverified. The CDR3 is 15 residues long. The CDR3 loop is CASSLLGQGENTIYF.

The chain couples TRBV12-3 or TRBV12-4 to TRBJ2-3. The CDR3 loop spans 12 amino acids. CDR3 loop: CASSLLLQTQYF.